This entry lists 7 T cell receptor beta chains sequenced from one sample in a study of technical replicates of blood from several donors. Here immunoSEQ multiplex PCR was the method, and the copy in TCRdb shows in-frame clones only, minus some. The table lists approximately 45,000 clones, around 97% of them singletons. The sequenced sample was T cells isolated from PBMCs. Receptors originate from a human donor in good health.

The chain carries TRBV29-1 and TRBJ1-1; 7 bases match TRBD1. The V segment lost 6 bases and the J segment 7 bases; nucleotides outside the gene matches: 11. This CDR3 has 13 residues. Germline V CDR1 and CDR2: SQVTM, ANQGSEA. The CDR3 DNA sequence: TGCAGCGTAACTAGGACAGGAGGGATTGAAGCTTTCTTT. It translates to CSVTRTGGIEAFF.

CDR3 sequence: CAIEGARNEQFF. CDR3 nucleotides: TGTGCCATTGAGGGGGCGAGGAATGAGCAGTTCTTC. V is TRBV2 and J is TRBJ2-1; 7 nucleotides match TRBD1. The length of the CDR3 is 12 residues. Germline V gene data show CDR1 as SNHLY and CDR2 as FYNNEI. The junction had 7 bases not matched to a gene; V was cut back by 10 bases and J by 7 bases. Variable domain in full (rest from reference TRBV2 and TRBJ2-1): EPEVTQTPSHQVTQMGQEVILRCVPISNHLYFYWYRQILGQKVEFLVSFYNNEISEKSEIFDDQFSVERPDGSNFTLKIRSTKLEDSAMYFCAIEGARNEQFFGPGTRLTVL.

This chain links TRBV5-1 with TRBJ2-1; D is possibly TRBD2 (7 bases). The V end lost 2 bases, the J end lost 7 bases, and 13 bases lay between the germline ends. The CDR3 spans 14 residues. The germline V gene encodes CDR1 SGHRS and CDR2 YFSETQ. CDR3 residues: CASSLIRGGNEQFF. The CDR3 DNA sequence: TGCGCCAGCAGCTTAATCAGGGGAGGGAATGAGCAGTTCTTC. Looking up the rest from reference TRBV5-1 and TRBJ2-1 gives the full variable domain: KAGVTQTPRYLIKTRGQQVTLSCSPISGHRSVSWYQQTPGQGLQFLFEYFSETQRNKGNFPGRFSGRQFSNSRSEMNVSTLELGDSALYLCASSLIRGGNEQFFGPGTRLTVL.

J is TRBJ2-3 and V is TRBV5-1, with D perhaps TRBD1 (5 bases). The V end was cut by 4 bases, the J end by 1 base, with 13 bases between. The CDR3 is made up of 15 amino acids. Germline values: CDR1 SGHRS, CDR2 YFSETQ. The CDR3 region is CASSRQLSGTDTQYF. The CDR3, as DNA: TGCGCCAGCAGCCGACAGCTCTCTGGCACAGATACGCAGTATTTT.

The chain uses TRBV13 and TRBJ2-5; 9 bases are a match to TRBD2. Unmatched junction bases numbered 11, after V lost 7 bases and J lost 5 bases. This CDR3 has 15 residues. Germline CDR1 and CDR2: PRHDT and FYEKMQ (reference sequence). The CDR3 is CASTMGVAGDETQYF. The CDR3 region has the DNA TGTGCCAGCACCATGGGGGTAGCGGGAGACGAGACCCAGTACTTC.

In nucleotides, the CDR3 is TGTGCCAGCAGCTTAGACGGGGGAGGGACTGAAGCTTTCTTT. It yields the protein CASSLDGGGTEAFF. The V gene is TRBV7-2, the J gene TRBJ1-1, with D perhaps TRBD1 (5 bases). This CDR3 has 14 residues. Trimming removed 1 base from V and 5 bases from J, with 11 bases in between. Per germline, CDR1 SGHTA and CDR2 FQGNSA. The variable domain in full, with the rest retrieved from reference TRBV7-2 and TRBJ1-1, is GAGVSQSPSNKVTEKGKDVELRCDPISGHTALYWYRQSLGQGLEFLIYFQGNSAPDKSGLPSDRFSAERTGGSVSTLTIQRTQQEDSAVYLCASSLDGGGTEAFFGQGTRLTVV.

The chain joins TRBV5-4 to TRBJ2-6; D is unclear. The germline CDR1 and CDR2 sequences are SGHNT and YYREEE (reference sequence). Trimming removed 2 bases from V and 0 bases from J, with 6 bases in between. The CDR3 has 15 amino acids. The CDR3 DNA follows: TGTGCCAGCAGCTTAATGGCCTCTGGGGCCAACGTCCTGACTTTC. This sequence encodes CASSLMASGANVLTF.